The clone carrying this T cell receptor beta chain has at least ten counts. This sample is part of a study of CD8 T cell repertoires and HIV-1 epitope variants. Study information: Separate from the cultures, 1M uncultured T cells served as baseline.

Generated by immunoSEQ multiplex PCR, the TCRdb table keeps only in-frame clones and is missing some. The sample carries about 95,000 clones, roughly four fifths recorded once. Germline V CDR1 and CDR2: LNHDA, SQIVND (reference sequence). The CDR3 loop spans 13 amino acids. The ends were cut back, 4 bases at V and 7 bases at J, with 14 bases in the middle. The gene calls are TRBV19 and TRBJ2-7; D remains ambiguous. The sequence was obtained from a male donor with HIV. The sequenced material came from uncultured baseline CD8+ T cells from peripheral blood mononuclear cells (PBMCs). The CDR3 is CASSNWTTAEQYF. CDR3 bases: TGTGCCAGTAGTAACTGGACGACGGCGGAGCAGTACTTC. Full variable domain (outside the CDR3, taken from reference TRBV19 and TRBJ2-7): DGGITQSPKYLFRKEGQNVTLSCEQNLNHDAMYWYRQDPGQGLRLIYYSQIVNDFQKGDIAEGYSVSREKKESFPLTVTSAQKNPTAFYLCASSNWTTAEQYFGPGTRLTVT.